A selection of T cell receptor beta chains follows, all from one sample in a study of control samples from healthy donors and cancer patients. Clones were read by immunoSEQ multiplex PCR, and TCRdb kept only the in-frame ones, dropping some. The sample includes some 130,000 clones, less than 95% of them seen just once. The source material was blood. Receptors originate from a man between 18 and 29 years old in good health. The CDR3 runs from the conserved cysteine through the conserved F or W. The D gene is left open where the match is weak. Expanded clones are given a class, and other clones once, few, many or no size at all.

>NA|TRBV5-6|TRBJ2-4|NA|13
CASSLLEKNIQYF
TGTGCCAGCAGCTTGTTGGAGAAAAACATTCAGTACTTC
>NA|TRBV6-1|TRBJ1-5|many|14
CASSEGQGPQPQHF
TGTGCCAGCAGTGAAGGGCAGGGACCACAGCCCCAGCATTTT
>TRBD1|TRBV6-5|TRBJ2-7|NA|14
CASSYRGQGYEQYF
TGTGCCAGCAGTTACCGAGGACAGGGATACGAGCAGTACTTC
>NA|TRBV3-1/TRBV3-2|TRBJ2-7|NA|13
CASSQAAGLEQYF
TGTGCCAGCAGCCAAGCCGCGGGACTCGAGCAGTACTTC
>NA|TRBV27|TRBJ2-5|NA|13
CASSLGRQETQYF
TGTGCCAGCAGTTTAGGGCGCCAAGAGACCCAGTACTTC
>NA|TRBV7-2|TRBJ1-4|NA|16
CASSVDRSATNEKLFF
TGTGCCAGCAGCGTGGACAGATCCGCAACTAATGAAAAACTGTTTTTT
>NA|TRBV19|TRBJ1-5|NA|14
CASSYRDSNQPQHF
TGTGCCAGTAGTTACCGGGATAGCAATCAGCCCCAGCATTTT
>NA|TRBV5-1|TRBJ1-2|NA|12
CASSLGGDGYTF
TGCGCCAGCAGCTTGGGTGGGGATGGCTACACCTTC
>NA|TRBV6-5|TRBJ2-2|NA|15
CASSYSTGNTGELFF
TGTGCCAGCAGTTACTCGACAGGGAACACCGGGGAGCTGTTTTTT
>TRBD2|TRBV7-7|TRBJ2-5|NA|18
CASSLEYTGGTYQETQYF
TGTGCCAGCAGCTTAGAGTATACGGGGGGGACGTACCAAGAGACCCAGTACTTC
>TRBD1|TRBV7-9|TRBJ1-4|NA|15
CASSFAGQRNEKLFF
TGTGCCAGCAGTTTCGCGGGACAGCGAAATGAAAAACTGTTTTTT
>NA|TRBV2|TRBJ1-3|NA|15
CASFRGWGSGNTIYF
TGTGCCAGTTTCCGAGGGTGGGGCTCTGGAAACACCATATATTTT
>TRBD2|TRBV2|TRBJ2-3|NA|17
CASRWTSGGPSTDTQYF
TGTGCCAGCAGGTGGACTAGCGGGGGGCCGTCCACAGATACGCAGTATTTT
>TRBD1|TRBV9|TRBJ1-6|NA|14
CASSVEQGNSPLHF
TGTGCCAGCAGCGTAGAACAGGGGAATTCACCCCTCCACTTT
>TRBD1|TRBV3-1/TRBV3-2|TRBJ2-2|NA|15
CASSYDRGGTGELFF
TGTGCCAGCAGCTATGACAGGGGTGGGACCGGGGAGCTGTTTTTT
>NA|TRBV7-6|TRBJ1-2|NA|13
CASSLTERYGYTF
TGTGCCAGCAGCTTAACTGAGCGTTATGGCTACACCTTC
>NA|TRBV12-3/TRBV12-4|TRBJ1-2|NA|12
CASSLGFGGYTF
TGTGCCAGCAGTTTGGGGTTTGGTGGCTACACCTTC
>NA|TRBV3-1/TRBV3-2|TRBJ2-7|NA|16
CASSQVPTSVNYEQYF
TGTGCCAGCAGCCAAGTTCCCACCTCAGTTAACTACGAGCAGTACTTC
>TRBD1|TRBV5-4|TRBJ2-5|NA|15
CASSLRDRGRETQYF
TGTGCCAGCAGCCTCCGGGACAGAGGCCGAGAGACCCAGTACTTC
>NA|TRBV6-6|TRBJ1-2|NA|14
CASILQGNSDGYTF
TGTGCCAGCATTCTCCAGGGGAATTCGGACGGCTACACCTTC
>NA|TRBV7-9|TRBJ2-7|NA|13
CASSSDSYYEQYF
TGTGCCAGCAGCTCCGACAGCTACTACGAGCAGTACTTC
>TRBD2|TRBV29-1|TRBJ2-5|NA|13
CSAQTSGQETQYF
TGCAGCGCTCAGACTAGCGGACAAGAGACCCAGTACTTC
>TRBD1|TRBV3-1/TRBV3-2|TRBJ1-1|NA|16
CASSHGGGTVPTEAFF
TGTGCCAGCAGCCATGGGGGGGGGACAGTACCGACTGAAGCTTTCTTT
>NA|TRBV12-3/TRBV12-4|TRBJ2-3|NA|11
CASSLKDTQYF
TGTGCCAGCAGTTTAAAAGATACGCAGTATTTT
>NA|TRBV6-4|TRBJ1-1|NA|13
CASSDSGTTEAFF
TGTGCCAGCAGTGACTCCGGAACTACTGAAGCTTTCTTT